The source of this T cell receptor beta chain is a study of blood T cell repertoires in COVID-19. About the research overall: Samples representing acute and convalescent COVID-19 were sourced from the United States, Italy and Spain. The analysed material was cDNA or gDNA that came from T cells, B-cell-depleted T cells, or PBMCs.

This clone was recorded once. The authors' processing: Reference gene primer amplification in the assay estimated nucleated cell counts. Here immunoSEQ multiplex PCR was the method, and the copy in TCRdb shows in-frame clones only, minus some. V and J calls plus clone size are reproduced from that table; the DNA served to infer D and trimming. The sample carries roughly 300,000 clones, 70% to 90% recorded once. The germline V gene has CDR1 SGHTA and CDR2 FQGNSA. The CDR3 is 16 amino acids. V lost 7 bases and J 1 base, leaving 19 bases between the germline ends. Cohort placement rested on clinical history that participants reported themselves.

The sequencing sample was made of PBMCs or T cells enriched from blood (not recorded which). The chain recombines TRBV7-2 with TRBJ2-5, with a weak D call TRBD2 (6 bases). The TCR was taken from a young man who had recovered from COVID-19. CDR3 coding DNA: TGTGCCAGCACCCTTGGGGGGACCGGACTCCAAGAGACCCAGTACTTC. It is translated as CASTLGGTGLQETQYF. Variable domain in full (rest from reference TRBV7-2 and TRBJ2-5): GAGVSQSPSNKVTEKGKDVELRCDPISGHTALYWYRQSLGQGLEFLIYFQGNSAPDKSGLPSDRFSAERTGGSVSTLTIQRTQQEDSAVYLCASTLGGTGLQETQYFGPGTRLLVL.